The sequence of this T cell receptor (beta chain) was determined in a study of T cell repertoires in aging, cancer and after chemotherapy. Rearranged V-D-J TRB sequences were amplified with a mixed TRB-A/B primer pool. In TCRdb, the multiplex PCR reads were re-called with MiXCR into one record per CDR3 protein. Among under 15,000 distinct CDR3 sequences listed, approximately 25% were seen once. TCR beta rearrangements were amplified from peripheral blood genomic DNA. V shed 7 bases, J shed 6 bases, and the junction held 10 bases outside the gene matches. CDR3 length: 17 residues. This chain connects TRBV12-3 or TRBV12-4 to TRBJ2-3; 16 bases are a match to TRBD2. The sequenced material came from blood. This receptor was obtained from a human donor in good health. CDR3 in DNA: TGTGCCAGCAATTCCGGGACTAGCGGGGGGGAGGGGGATACGCAGTATTTT. It codes for CASNSGTSGGEGDTQYF.